This passage covers 6 T cell receptor beta chains from one sample sequenced in a study of cytomegalovirus exposure and HLA in healthy donors. 60 Vbeta and 13 Jbeta primers were used in PCR. The protocol was immunoSEQ multiplex PCR, while the TCRdb copy is restricted to in-frame clones and leaves out a portion. The repertoire holds fewer than 100,000 clones, with about 70% as singletons. Sequenced input: PBMCs. The source of these receptors is a female donor in good health and CMV-seronegative.

The rearrangement uses TRBV7-9 and TRBJ1-4; no clear D gene. V was clipped by 8 bases and J by 3 bases, with 13 bases between them. CDR1 and CDR2 from the germline V gene are SEHNR and FQNEAQ (reference sequence). This CDR3 is built from 14 residues. CDR3 region: CASCSLRANEKLFF. The CDR3 region has the DNA TGTGCCAGCTGCAGCCTACGGGCTAATGAAAAACTGTTTTTT.

This clone was observed a few times. The rearrangement uses TRBV15 and TRBJ2-5; D gene unclear. The CDR3 covers 15 residues. Germline V lookup: CDR1 LNHNV, CDR2 YYDKDF (reference sequence). Trimming shortened V by 1 base and J by 2 bases, and 11 bases separated the two germline ends. CDR3 in amino acids: CATSRAIQVQETQYF. CDR3 bases: TGTGCCACCAGCAGAGCCATCCAGGTTCAAGAGACCCAGTACTTC.

The chain has TRBV13 and TRBJ2-7, with 7 bases aligning to TRBD1. The junction had 5 bases not matched to a gene; V was cut back by 5 bases and J by 4 bases. CDR1 and CDR2 from the germline V gene are PRHDT and FYEKMQ (reference sequence). This CDR3 comprises 13 residues. The CDR3 here is CASSPRDSYEQYF. Here the CDR3 DNA reads TGTGCCAGCAGCCCCCGGGACAGTTACGAGCAGTACTTC.

This clone was detected a few times. J is TRBJ1-2 and V is TRBV28; 7 bases match TRBD1. In germline, CDR1 is MDHEN, CDR2 SYDVKM. V shed 6 bases and J 8 bases; nucleotides not matched to a gene: 9. CDR3 length: 13 amino acids. CDR3: CASRPRTGAGYTF. As DNA, the CDR3 is TGTGCCAGCAGGCCACGCACAGGGGCAGGCTACACCTTC.

The CDR3 spells CASKWGVGPAFRGYTF. In DNA, the CDR3 is TGTGCCAGCAAGTGGGGGGTTGGTCCGGCATTTAGGGGCTACACCTTC. The chain joins TRBV13 to TRBJ1-2; D is perhaps TRBD1 (5 bases). Germline CDR1 PRHDT, CDR2 FYEKMQ (reference sequence). Trimming pared 7 bases from V and 8 bases from J, leaving 26 bases between. CDR3 size: 16 residues.

This clone was detected a few times. The chain combines TRBV30 with TRBJ1-5; 9 bases are a match to TRBD1. After removal of 2 bases from V and 5 bases from J, the junction contained 7 bases not matched to a gene. The CDR3 loop spans 15 amino acids. Germline loops: CDR1 GTSNPN, CDR2 SVGIG (reference sequence). CDR3 sequence (DNA): TGTGCCTGGAGTCCCGGACAGGGGCCTTATCAGCCCCAGCATTTT. Translating it yields CAWSPGQGPYQPQHF.